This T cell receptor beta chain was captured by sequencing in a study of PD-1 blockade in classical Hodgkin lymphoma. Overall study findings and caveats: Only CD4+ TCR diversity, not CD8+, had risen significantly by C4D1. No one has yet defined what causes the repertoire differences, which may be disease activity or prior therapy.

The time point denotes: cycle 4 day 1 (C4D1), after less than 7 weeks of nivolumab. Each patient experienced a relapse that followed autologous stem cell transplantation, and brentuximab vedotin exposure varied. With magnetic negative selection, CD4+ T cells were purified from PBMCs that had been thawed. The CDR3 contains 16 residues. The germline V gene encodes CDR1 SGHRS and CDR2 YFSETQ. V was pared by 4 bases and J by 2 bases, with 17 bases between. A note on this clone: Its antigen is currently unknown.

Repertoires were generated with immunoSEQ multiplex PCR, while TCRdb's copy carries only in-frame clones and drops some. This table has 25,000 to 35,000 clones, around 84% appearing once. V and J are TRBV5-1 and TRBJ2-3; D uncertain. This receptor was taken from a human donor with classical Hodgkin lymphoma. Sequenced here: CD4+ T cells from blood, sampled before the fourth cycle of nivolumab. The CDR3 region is CASSISGASNTDTQYF. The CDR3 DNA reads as TGCGCCAGCAGCATCTCCGGAGCGTCAAACACAGATACGCAGTATTTT.